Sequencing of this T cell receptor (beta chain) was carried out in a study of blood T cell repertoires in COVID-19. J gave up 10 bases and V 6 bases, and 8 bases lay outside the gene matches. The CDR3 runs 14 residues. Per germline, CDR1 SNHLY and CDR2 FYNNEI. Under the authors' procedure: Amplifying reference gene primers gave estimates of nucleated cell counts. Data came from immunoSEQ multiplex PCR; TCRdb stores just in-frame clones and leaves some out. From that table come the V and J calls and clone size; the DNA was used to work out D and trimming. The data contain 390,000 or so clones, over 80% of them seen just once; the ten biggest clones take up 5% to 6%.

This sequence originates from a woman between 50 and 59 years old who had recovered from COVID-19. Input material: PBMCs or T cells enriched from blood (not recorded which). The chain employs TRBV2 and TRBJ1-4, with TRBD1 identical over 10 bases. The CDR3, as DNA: TGTGCCAGCAGCTCAGACAGGGGGCTCGGAAAACTGTTTTTT. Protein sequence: CASSSDRGLGKLFF.